This T cell receptor beta chain was sequenced in a study of post-analysis software for immune sequencing data (dated by TCRdb to between 2014 and 2017). About the study as a whole: Disease courses on record covered relapsing-remitting, secondary progressive and progressive-relapsing multiple sclerosis, though some patients had no subtype annotation. A subset of samples was prepared in parallel using single-end sample barcoding, then pooled and co-amplified after Illumina adapter ligation. Patient repertoires were compared against around twelve previously published healthy control repertoires from donors aged roughly 6 to 25 years.

The CDR3 contains 13 residues, cysteine and phenylalanine counted. Here the CDR3 DNA is all that survives: 39 bases in frame from base 1. The junction shows trimming of 8 bases on V and 6 bases on J, and the gene matches do not reach 8 bases of it. As encoded in the germline V gene, CDR1 is ENHRY while CDR2 is SYGVKD. TCR beta repertoires were profiled from peripheral blood of 13 young patients with multiple sclerosis to demonstrate the VDJtools post-analysis software. The patients with multiple sclerosis were children and adolescents between roughly 6 and 17 years of age. Library preparation was by PCR. The listed sequencing device is Illumina HiSeq 2500. To reduce PCR and sequencing biases, unique molecular identifiers were incorporated into the TCR beta cDNA libraries. Approximately 500,000 cDNA molecules were obtained per 1 to 10 million input T cells, so each molecule approximated one T cell. The patient libraries were prepared and sequenced using the same protocol as the earlier healthy control dataset. Within a given batch, samples were prepared together, multiplexed and sequenced on the same HiSeq lane. The authors' pipeline ran thus. MIGEC handled the raw barcoded reads, throwing out single-read molecular identifier groups before consensus assembly and CDR3 extraction. Clonotype tables were post-analysed with VDJtools, normalizing diversity by down-sampling all datasets to the smallest sample size. Repertoire overlap clustering matched CDR3 amino acid but not nucleotide sequences to correct batch-related cross-sample contamination. The public reads were run again by TCRdb, first through fastp at Q25 and then through MiXCR, and only productive beta chains were kept. Rows with one shared CDR3 protein collapse into an entry with the most common genes and DNA. The authors' filters were not applied to this entry. For this sample the table gives hundreds of thousands of distinct CDR3 sequences, of which 25% to 30% were detected only once. The ten largest clones take up around 0.56% of the sample.

What the work shows at the level of the full study, not this receptor alone: The control group was slightly older than the multiple sclerosis patient group. Patients showed significantly higher frequencies than controls for about five TRBV segments, among them TRBV5-6, TRBV5-1 and TRBV20-1. When samples were clustered directly using the F measure, samples prepared in the same batch co-clustered strongly, which prompted a batch-effect correction. Normalized Chao1 diversity was significantly lower in multiple sclerosis patients than controls, suggesting substantial peripheral T-cell clonal expansion.

This clonotype was counted only a few times. What this receptor recognizes is not known. The record has no base qualities; no much larger clone is one base away. The chain employs TRBV10-3 and TRBJ2-7, with 9 middle bases fitting TRBD1. Sequencing was done on a sample of blood. The clonotype originates from a girl under 18 with multiple sclerosis. The CDR3 has the sequence CAIGKETGGEQYF. In nucleotides, the sequence is TGTGCCATCGGGAAGGAGACAGGGGGCGAGCAGTACTTC.